A single sample gave rise to the 28 T cell receptor beta chains below, sequenced in a study of cytomegalovirus exposure and HLA in healthy donors. Researchers ran the PCR with 60 Vbeta and 13 Jbeta primers. Assay: immunoSEQ multiplex PCR; the TCRdb copy retains only in-frame clones and omits some. The table has around 64,000 clones, 75% to 85% seen once. Sequencing was carried out using PBMCs. These receptors were collected from a man aged 18 to 29 in good health and CMV-seropositive.

The chain joins TRBV30 to TRBJ2-7; no firm D call. Germline V lookup: CDR1 GTSNPN, CDR2 SVGIG (reference sequence). The CDR3 has 13 amino acids. Trimming took off 3 bases at V and 1 base at J, with 10 bases between the two ends. This CDR3 reads CAWRSGRSYEQYF. CDR3 coding DNA: TGTGCCTGGAGAAGTGGCAGGTCCTACGAGCAGTACTTC.

V usage is TRBV30 and J usage is TRBJ1-6; 7 bases are a match to TRBD1. The length of the CDR3 is 14 residues. V was clipped by 8 bases and J by 8 bases; unmatched bases: 12. The germline V gene has CDR1 GTSNPN and CDR2 SVGIG (reference sequence). The CDR3 loop reads CAGRSADRDSPLHF. CDR3 sequence (DNA): TGTGCCGGGCGATCGGCAGACAGGGATTCACCCCTCCACTTT. The whole variable domain, remainder taken from reference TRBV30 and TRBJ1-6, is SQTIHQWPATLVQPVGSPLSLECTVEGTSNPNLYWYRQAAGRGLQLLFYSVGIGQISSEVPQNLSASRPQDRQFILSSKKLLLSDSGFYLCAGRSADRDSPLHFGNGTRLTVT.

The rearrangement uses TRBV10-3 and TRBJ1-6; the match to TRBD1 covers 7 bases. The junction had 10 bases not matched to a gene; V was cut back by 6 bases and J by 8 bases. This CDR3 spans 15 amino acids. Per germline, CDR1 ENHRY and CDR2 SYGVKD. The CDR3 region has the DNA TGTGCCATCAGGAGTGGAGACAGGGATTATTCACCCCTCCACTTT. It translates to CAIRSGDRDYSPLHF.

This clone turned up a few times. The chain is built from TRBV7-8 and TRBJ2-4; tentative D call: TRBD2 (6 bases). This CDR3 is 14 amino acids long. V was clipped by 1 base and J by 8 bases, with 12 bases between them. Germline V gene data show CDR1 as SGHVS and CDR2 as FQNEAQ. The CDR3 DNA is TGTGCCAGCAGCTTAGGCAGTGGGGAGGACATTCAGTACTTC. The encoded protein is CASSLGSGEDIQYF.

In this sample, this clone turned up a few times. The chain recombines TRBV5-1 with TRBJ1-1; possibly TRBD1 for D (5 bases). V lost 3 bases to trimming and J lost 1 base, with 7 bases between them. Germline V gives CDR1 SGHRS, CDR2 YFSETQ. This CDR3 has 13 amino acids. The chain's CDR3 is CASSWGGNTEAFF. The CDR3 nucleotides read TGCGCCAGCAGCTGGGGGGGGAACACTGAAGCTTTCTTT.

The chain uses TRBV2 and TRBJ1-1; a weak D match, TRBD1 (5 bases). V was pared by 3 bases and J by 4 bases, with 18 bases between. From germline, CDR1 is SNHLY and CDR2 FYNNEI. This CDR3 region has 16 residues. The CDR3 protein is CASSDPKGGGGTEAFF. CDR3 in DNA: TGTGCCAGCAGTGACCCGAAGGGCGGCGGGGGCACTGAAGCTTTCTTT. The complete variable domain, with remaining parts taken from reference TRBV2 and TRBJ1-1, reads EPEVTQTPSHQVTQMGQEVILRCVPISNHLYFYWYRQILGQKVEFLVSFYNNEISEKSEIFDDQFSVERPDGSNFTLKIRSTKLEDSAMYFCASSDPKGGGGTEAFFGQGTRLTVV.

The chain uses TRBV6-1 and TRBJ2-5; 8 bases fit TRBD2. The CDR3 length is 15 residues. Losses at the gene ends were 4 bases for V and 0 bases for J; bases not matched to a gene: 4. CDR1 and CDR2 (germline): MNHNS, SASEGT. In DNA, the CDR3 is TGTGCCAGCAGTGTTGGCGGGGGGAACCAAGAGACCCAGTACTTC. This encodes CASSVGGGNQETQYF.

The chain combines TRBV30 with TRBJ1-2; D is undetermined. Trimming took off 3 bases at V and 9 bases at J, with 14 bases between the two ends. The CDR3 length is 12 residues. The germline CDR1 and CDR2 sequences are GTSNPN and SVGIG (reference sequence). The CDR3 region is CAWSLPRVRYTF. Written as DNA, the CDR3 is TGTGCCTGGAGCCTGCCGAGGGTCCGCTACACCTTC.

J is TRBJ2-3 and V is TRBV11-1; 9 positions agree with TRBD1. This CDR3 spans 14 amino acids. CDR1 is SGHAT and CDR2 is FQDESV in the germline V gene (reference sequence). The trim removed 5 bases at V and 4 bases at J, leaving 4 bases unmatched. CDR3 loop: CASSQTGGSDTQYF. CDR3 coding DNA: TGTGCCAGCAGCCAGACAGGGGGATCAGATACGCAGTATTTT.

The chain joins TRBV11-2 to TRBJ2-3; TRBD1 agrees at 8 bases. The J segment lost 2 bases and the V segment lost 1 base, leaving 2 bases of the junction unmatched. This CDR3 is built from 15 residues. Germline assignment: CDR1 SGHAT and CDR2 FQNNGV. CDR3 in amino acids: CASSLGDRFTDTQYF. The CDR3 DNA reads as TGTGCCAGCAGCTTAGGGGACAGGTTCACAGATACGCAGTATTTT.

The chain's CDR3 is CASSQDARAGGNNEQFF. CDR3 DNA sequence: TGTGCCAGCAGCCAAGATGCGCGAGCGGGAGGGAACAATGAGCAGTTCTTC. This chain uses TRBV14 with TRBJ2-1, with 10 bases lining up with TRBD2. With V trimmed by 0 bases and J by 5 bases, 7 bases remained unmatched. There are 17 residues in the CDR3. CDR1 is SGHDN, CDR2 FVKESK, per germline. Full variable domain (remainder filled in from reference TRBV14 and TRBJ2-1): EAGVTQFPSHSVIEKGQTVTLRCDPISGHDNLYWYRRVMGKEIKFLLHFVKESKQDESGMPNNRFLAERTGGTYSTLKVQPAELEDSGVYFCASSQDARAGGNNEQFFGPGTRLTVL.

V usage is TRBV4-1 and J usage is TRBJ1-1; 8 bases align to TRBD1. The CDR3 totals 14 residues. The V gene's germline CDR1 is MGHRA and CDR2 YSYEKL. V shed 4 bases and J 6 bases; nucleotides not matched to a gene: 7. Here the CDR3 reads CASSLQRQGSEAFF. The CDR3 DNA is TGCGCCAGCAGCCTACAGAGACAGGGGTCTGAAGCTTTCTTT.

This CDR3 is CASSLPPYGPAYGYTF. The CDR3 bases are TGTGCCAGCAGCTTACCCCCGTATGGGCCTGCCTATGGCTACACCTTC. The chain has TRBV7-9 and TRBJ1-2; D not resolved. V shed 2 bases and J shed 4 bases, with 17 bases lying between them. CDR1 and CDR2 (germline): SEHNR, FQNEAQ (reference sequence). This CDR3 comprises 16 residues. Filled out from reference TRBV7-9 and TRBJ1-2, the complete variable domain reads DTGVSQNPRHKITKRGQNVTFRCDPISEHNRLYWYRQTLGQGPEFLTYFQNEAQLEKSRLLSDRFSAERPKGSFSTLEIQRTEQGDSAMYLCASSLPPYGPAYGYTFGSGTRLTVV.

This clone appeared once. The chain recombines TRBV30 with TRBJ2-3; the match to TRBD2 covers 8 bases. CDR3 length equals 16 residues. Germline V gene lookup returns CDR1 GTSNPN and CDR2 SVGIG (reference sequence). V dropped 2 bases and J dropped 1; count of bases not matched to a gene: 8. The CDR3: CAWSKGGAGGTDTQYF. Here the CDR3 DNA reads TGTGCCTGGAGTAAGGGTGGAGCGGGGGGCACAGATACGCAGTATTTT.

Here the CDR3 reads CASSPGQREGPLHF. For the CDR3, the DNA is TGCGCCAGCAGCCCTGGACAGCGCGAGGGACCCCTCCACTTT. This chain connects TRBV5-1 to TRBJ1-6; tentatively, D is TRBD1 (6 bases). CDR1 is SGHRS and CDR2 is YFSETQ in the germline V gene. The CDR3 spans 14 residues. The V and J ends lost 4 bases and 12 bases respectively, with 17 bases between them.

The V and J genes are TRBV28 and TRBJ1-3, with TRBD1 as a possible D gene (5 bases). Germline V gene data show CDR1 as MDHEN and CDR2 as SYDVKM. This CDR3 is 13 amino acids long. V was trimmed by 7 bases and J by 7 bases, leaving 14 bases between them. CDR3 DNA sequence: TGTGCCAGCACCGGAGGGGATCTCAACACCATATATTTT. This translates into CASTGGDLNTIYF.

The J gene is TRBJ1-2, the V gene TRBV6-4, with TRBD1 identical over 9 bases. From germline, CDR1 is MRHNA and CDR2 SNTAGT. The V gene end was trimmed by 5 bases and the J gene end by 5 bases; junction bases not matched to a gene: 3. This CDR3 is 13 amino acids long. The CDR3 region is CASSIGQGYGYTF. In DNA, the CDR3 is TGTGCCAGCAGTATAGGACAGGGGTATGGCTACACCTTC.

V and J are TRBV7-2 and TRBJ1-1, with D hard to call. Germline V gives CDR1 SGHTA, CDR2 FQGNSA. The CDR3 has 14 residues. V lost 5 bases, J lost 1 base, and 11 bases lay in between. The DNA of the CDR3 is TGTGCCAGCAGCCCGATGGGCCGGAACACTGAAGCTTTCTTT. Its translation is CASSPMGRNTEAFF. Full variable domain (missing parts from reference TRBV7-2 and TRBJ1-1): GAGVSQSPSNKVTEKGKDVELRCDPISGHTALYWYRQSLGQGLEFLIYFQGNSAPDKSGLPSDRFSAERTGGSVSTLTIQRTQQEDSAVYLCASSPMGRNTEAFFGQGTRLTVV.

The chain employs TRBV2 and TRBJ1-1; 8 nucleotides line up with TRBD1. Trimming removed 4 bases from V and 3 bases from J; junction bases left unmatched: 13. The CDR3 contains 17 residues. Germline lookup yields CDR1 SNHLY and CDR2 FYNNEI. This chain's CDR3 is CASSGRGQGFRDTEAFF. DNA of the CDR3: TGTGCCAGCAGTGGGCGTGGACAGGGATTTCGGGACACTGAAGCTTTCTTT.

The chain links TRBV30 to TRBJ1-6; the D is unclear. The CDR3 length is 14 residues. V gave up 5 bases and J gave up 10 bases, with 18 bases separating them. Germline lookup yields CDR1 GTSNPN and CDR2 SVGIG (reference sequence). Here the CDR3 DNA reads TGTGCCTGGGGCCGGGTGAGTGAAACCTCACCCCTCCACTTT. Its translation: CAWGRVSETSPLHF.

The gene calls are TRBV2 and TRBJ2-7; D possibly corresponds to TRBD1 (5 bases). Trimming shortened V by 8 bases and J by 5 bases, and 16 bases separated the two germline ends. Germline CDR1 is SNHLY and CDR2 is FYNNEI. This CDR3 spans 13 amino acids. The CDR3 here is CASLGLGSNEQYF. For the CDR3, the DNA is TGTGCCAGCTTGGGGCTGGGTTCCAACGAGCAGTACTTC.

The chain recombines TRBV9 with TRBJ2-3; a possible D gene is TRBD1 (5 bases). The germline gives CDR1 SGDLS, CDR2 YYNGEE. The CDR3 length is 15 residues. V was cut by 3 bases and J by 2 bases, with 13 bases left in between. The CDR3, as DNA: TGTGCCAGCAGCGGGCCAGGGAACCCCACAGATACGCAGTATTTT. Its translation is CASSGPGNPTDTQYF.

The CDR3 spells CAWSVLTGTYEQYF. CDR3 bases: TGTGCCTGGAGTGTACTGACAGGGACCTACGAGCAGTACTTC. The chain is built from TRBV30 and TRBJ2-7; 7 nucleotides match TRBD1. V shed 0 bases, J shed 2 bases, and the junction held 4 bases outside the gene matches. This CDR3 is 14 amino acids long. Germline assignment: CDR1 GTSNPN and CDR2 SVGIG (reference sequence).

The rearrangement links TRBV18 to TRBJ2-5; D might be TRBD2 (5 bases). This CDR3 contains 15 residues. Trimming left V 3 bases short and J 7 bases short, with 18 bases between. The germline gives CDR1 KGHSH, CDR2 LQKENI. DNA of the CDR3: TGTGCCAGCTCACCCTCCCCGAGGGCCTCAGGGACCCAGTACTTC. Its protein is CASSPSPRASGTQYF.

The chain couples TRBV12-5 to TRBJ1-2; no clear D. Trimming took 6 bases from V and 3 from J, leaving 11 bases between them. The CDR3 length is 13 residues. Germline loops: CDR1 LGHNT, CDR2 FRNRAP. The CDR3 bases are TGTGCTAGTGGGACCGGGGAGCACTATGGCTACACCTTC. Its translation is CASGTGEHYGYTF.

This clone was seen a handful of times. The rearrangement uses TRBV5-4 and TRBJ1-6, with D maybe TRBD1 (6 bases). The CDR3 is made up of 13 amino acids. The V end lost 1 base, the J end lost 9 bases, and 8 bases lay between the germline ends. CDR1 is SGHNT and CDR2 is YYREEE in the germline V gene (reference sequence). Here the CDR3 DNA reads TGTGCCAGCAGCTTGACAGGGACTTCACCCCTCCACTTT. Its protein product is CASSLTGTSPLHF.

The chain recombines TRBV2 with TRBJ2-5, with TRBD2 matching over 10 bases. The CDR3 has 15 residues. The germline V gene has CDR1 SNHLY and CDR2 FYNNEI. Trimming cost V 6 bases and J 0 bases; bases outside gene matches: 4. The DNA for the CDR3 is TGTGCCAGCAGGAGGACTAGCGGCAACCAAGAGACCCAGTACTTC. Encoded protein: CASRRTSGNQETQYF.

The V call is TRBV28, the J call TRBJ1-3; 8 bases line up with TRBD1. The V segment lost 6 bases and the J segment 2 bases; nucleotides outside the gene matches: 12. Germline V gives CDR1 MDHEN, CDR2 SYDVKM. The CDR3 is 17 amino acids. The CDR3 reads CASSLAGGTGAGNTIYF. The CDR3, as DNA: TGTGCCAGCAGCTTAGCCGGTGGGACAGGAGCTGGAAACACCATATATTTT.